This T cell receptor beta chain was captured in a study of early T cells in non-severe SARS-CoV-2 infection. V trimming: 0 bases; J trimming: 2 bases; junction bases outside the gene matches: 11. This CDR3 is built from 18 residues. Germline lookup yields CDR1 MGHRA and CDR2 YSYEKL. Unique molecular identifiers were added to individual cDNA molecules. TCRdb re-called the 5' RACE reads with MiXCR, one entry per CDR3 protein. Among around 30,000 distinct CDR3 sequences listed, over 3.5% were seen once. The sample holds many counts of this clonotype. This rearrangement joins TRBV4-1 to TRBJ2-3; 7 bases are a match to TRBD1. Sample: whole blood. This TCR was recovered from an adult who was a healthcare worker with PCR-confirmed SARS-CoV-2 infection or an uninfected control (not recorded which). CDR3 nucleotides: TGCGCCAGCAGCCAAGAAGAGGGGGCTCTAGTTATCACAGATACGCAGTATTTT. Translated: CASSQEEGALVITDTQYF.